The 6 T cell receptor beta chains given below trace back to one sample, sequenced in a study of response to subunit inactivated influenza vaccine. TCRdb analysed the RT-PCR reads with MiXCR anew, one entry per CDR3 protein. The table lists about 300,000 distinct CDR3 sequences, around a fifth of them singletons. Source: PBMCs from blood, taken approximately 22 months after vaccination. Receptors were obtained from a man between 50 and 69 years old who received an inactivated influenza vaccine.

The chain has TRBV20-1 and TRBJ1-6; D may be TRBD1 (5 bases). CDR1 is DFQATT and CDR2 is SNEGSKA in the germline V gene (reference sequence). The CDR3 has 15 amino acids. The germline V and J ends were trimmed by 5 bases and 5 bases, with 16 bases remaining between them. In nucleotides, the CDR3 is TGCAGTGCTTCTGAATCCGGGACGGATAATTCACCCCTCCACTTT. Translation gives CSASESGTDNSPLHF.

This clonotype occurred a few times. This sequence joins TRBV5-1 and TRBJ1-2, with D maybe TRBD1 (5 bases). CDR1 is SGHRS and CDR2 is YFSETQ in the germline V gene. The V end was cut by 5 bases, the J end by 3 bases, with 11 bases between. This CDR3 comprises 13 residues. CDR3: CASSRGGDYGYTF. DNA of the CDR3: TGCGCCAGCAGTCGGGGGGGGGACTATGGCTACACCTTC.

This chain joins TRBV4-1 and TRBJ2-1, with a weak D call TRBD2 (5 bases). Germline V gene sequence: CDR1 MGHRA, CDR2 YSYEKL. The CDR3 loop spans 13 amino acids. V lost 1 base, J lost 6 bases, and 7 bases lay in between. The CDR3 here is CASSQVSGNEQFF. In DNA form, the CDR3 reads TGCGCCAGCAGCCAAGTCAGCGGCAATGAGCAGTTCTTC.

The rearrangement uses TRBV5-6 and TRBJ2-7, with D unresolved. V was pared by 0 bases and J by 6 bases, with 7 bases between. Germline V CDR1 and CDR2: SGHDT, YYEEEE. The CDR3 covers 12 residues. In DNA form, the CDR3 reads TGTGCCAGCAGCTTGGCGGCAGGCGAGCAGTACTTC. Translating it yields CASSLAAGEQYF.

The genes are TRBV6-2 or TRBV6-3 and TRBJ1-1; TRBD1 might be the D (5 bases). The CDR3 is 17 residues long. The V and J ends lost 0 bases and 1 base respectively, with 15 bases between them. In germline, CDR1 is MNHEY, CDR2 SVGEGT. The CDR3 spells CASSYSLVRGRNTEAFF. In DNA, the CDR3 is TGTGCCAGCAGTTACTCCCTGGTGAGGGGAAGGAACACTGAAGCTTTCTTT.

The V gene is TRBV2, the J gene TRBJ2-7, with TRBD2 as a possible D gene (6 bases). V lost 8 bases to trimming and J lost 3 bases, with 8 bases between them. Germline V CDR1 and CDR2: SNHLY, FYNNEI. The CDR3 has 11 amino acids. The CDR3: CASVADYEQYF. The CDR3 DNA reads TGTGCCAGCGTAGCGGACTACGAGCAGTACTTC.